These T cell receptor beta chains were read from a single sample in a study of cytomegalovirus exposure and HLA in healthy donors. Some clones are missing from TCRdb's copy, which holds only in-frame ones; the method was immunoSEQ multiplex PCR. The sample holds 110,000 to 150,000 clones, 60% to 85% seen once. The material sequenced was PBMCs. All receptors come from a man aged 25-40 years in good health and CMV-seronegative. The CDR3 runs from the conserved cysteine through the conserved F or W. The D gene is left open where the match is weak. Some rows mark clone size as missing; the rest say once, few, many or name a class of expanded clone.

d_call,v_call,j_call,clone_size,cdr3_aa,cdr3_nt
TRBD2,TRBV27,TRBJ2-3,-,CASSLRLRLAGGDTQYF,TGTGCCAGCAGTTTAAGGCTTCGACTAGCGGGGGGAGATACGCAGTATTTT
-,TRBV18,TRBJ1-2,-,CASSPVGGERNYGYTF,TGTGCCAGCTCACCCGTAGGAGGGGAGCGGAACTATGGCTACACCTTC
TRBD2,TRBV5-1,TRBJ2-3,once,CASRKGLTGGTDTQYF,TGCGCCAGCAGGAAGGGACTAACTGGCGGCACAGATACGCAGTATTTT
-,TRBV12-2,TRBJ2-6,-,CAPRTGQGSSGANGLTF,TGTGCACCAAGAACGGGACAGGGAAGTTCTGGGGCCAACGGCCTGACTTTC
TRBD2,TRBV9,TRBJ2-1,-,CASSVEPGTSGRLTLYNEQFF,TGTGCCAGCAGCGTCGAGCCCGGGACTAGCGGGAGGCTTACGCTTTACAATGAGCAGTTCTTC
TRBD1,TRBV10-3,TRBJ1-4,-,CATGQGNEKLFF,TGTGCCACCGGACAGGGTAATGAAAAACTGTTTTTT
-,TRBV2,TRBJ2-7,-,CAGVAETTYEQYF,TGTGCCGGCGTAGCGGAGACCACCTACGAGCAGTACTTC
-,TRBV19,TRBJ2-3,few,CASSGINTDTQYF,TGTGCCAGTAGCGGGATAAACACAGATACGCAGTATTTT
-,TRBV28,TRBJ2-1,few,CASSLTVMDRYYNEQFF,TGTGCCAGCAGTCTAACGGTGATGGACAGATACTACAATGAGCAGTTCTTC
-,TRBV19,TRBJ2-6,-,CASSIFRGTGANVLTF,TGTGCCAGTAGTATCTTTCGGGGGACTGGGGCCAACGTCCTGACTTTC
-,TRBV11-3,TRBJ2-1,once,CASSLGENEQFF,TGTGCCAGCAGTTTAGGGGAGAATGAGCAGTTCTTC
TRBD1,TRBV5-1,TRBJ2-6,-,CASSWTGGLSGANVLTF,TGCGCCAGCAGCTGGACAGGGGGCCTCTCTGGGGCCAACGTCCTGACTTTC
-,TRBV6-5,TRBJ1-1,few,CASTPGALGEAFF,TGTGCCAGCACCCCTGGGGCTTTGGGTGAAGCTTTCTTT
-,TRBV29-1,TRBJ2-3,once,CSVKPSTDTQYF,TGCAGCGTTAAGCCTAGCACAGATACGCAGTATTTT
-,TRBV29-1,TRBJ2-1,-,CGVFGGGAYNEQFF,TGCGGAGTGTTTGGGGGAGGAGCCTACAATGAGCAGTTCTTC
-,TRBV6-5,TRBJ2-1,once,CAVDEQFF,TGTGCCGTCGATGAGCAGTTCTTC
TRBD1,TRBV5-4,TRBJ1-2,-,CASSTEVGGGLLPF,TGTGCCAGCAGCACCGAGGTAGGGGGCGGCCTTCTACCCTTC
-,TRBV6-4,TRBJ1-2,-,CASSDSGGYGYTF,TGTGCCAGCAGTGACTCGGGAGGCTATGGCTACACCTTC
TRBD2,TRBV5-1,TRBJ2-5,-,CASTGGAGGGETQYF,TGCGCCAGCACCGGAGGAGCGGGGGGGGGAGAGACCCAGTACTTC
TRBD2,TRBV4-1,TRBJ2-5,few,CASSQYLAGHGVTQYF,TGCGCCAGCAGCCAGTACTTAGCGGGCCACGGTGTGACCCAGTACTTC
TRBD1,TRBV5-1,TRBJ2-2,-,CASSLVAGGLTGELFF,TGCGCCAGCAGCTTGGTGGCAGGGGGCCTTACCGGGGAGCTGTTTTTT
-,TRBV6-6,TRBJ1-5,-,CASSYGARNQPQHF,TGTGCCAGCAGTTACGGGGCAAGGAATCAGCCCCAGCATTTT
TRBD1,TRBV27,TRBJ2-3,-,CASSRITGVSTDTQYF,TGTGCCAGCAGCCGAATAACAGGGGTTAGCACAGATACGCAGTATTTT
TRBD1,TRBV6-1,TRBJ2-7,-,CASSDRGLSEQYF,TGTGCCAGCAGTGACAGGGGGCTATCCGAGCAGTACTTC
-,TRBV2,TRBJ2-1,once,CASSLRYNEQFF,TGTGCCAGCAGCCTCAGGTACAATGAGCAGTTCTTC
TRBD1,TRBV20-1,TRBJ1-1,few,CSGTQGEKAFF,TGCAGTGGCACACAGGGGGAGAAAGCTTTCTTT
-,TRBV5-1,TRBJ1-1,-,CASSLVVGDTEAFF,TGCGCCAGCAGCTTGGTAGTAGGGGACACTGAAGCTTTCTTT
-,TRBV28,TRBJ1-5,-,CASTTRQWNQPQHF,TGTGCCAGCACCACCCGACAGTGGAATCAGCCCCAGCATTTT
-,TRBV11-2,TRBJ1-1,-,CASSLVGGNTEAFF,TGTGCCAGCAGCTTAGTGGGGGGGAACACTGAAGCTTTCTTT